The TCR beta chain described here comes from a study of cytomegalovirus exposure and HLA in healthy donors. The CDR3 contains 17 residues. Germline lookup yields CDR1 LNHNV and CDR2 YYDKDF (reference sequence). V lost 0 bases to trimming and J lost 2 bases, with 16 bases between them. The count of this clone is one. Primers: 60 Vbeta forward and 13 Jbeta reverse. The repertoire was sequenced with immunoSEQ multiplex PCR; TCRdb's copy has only in-frame clones and lacks some. The sample has approximately 110,000 clones, over 65% seen once; the top ten hold less than 2%. The chain couples TRBV15 to TRBJ1-2; D possibly corresponds to TRBD1 (5 bases). The receptor comes from a man over 45 in good health and CMV-seronegative. The sample taken for sequencing was PBMCs. The CDR3 is CATSRDRGSRINYGYTF. CDR3 bases: TGTGCCACCAGCAGAGATCGGGGGAGCAGAATCAACTATGGCTACACCTTC.